Presented here are 14 T cell receptor beta chains from one specimen sequenced in a study of cytomegalovirus exposure and HLA in healthy donors. PCR employed 60 Vbeta and 13 Jbeta primers. Clones were sequenced by immunoSEQ multiplex PCR, and TCRdb holds only the in-frame ones, with some missing. Among some 70,000 clones listed, less than 70% were seen once. The sequenced material came from PBMCs. The receptors originated from a woman aged 25 to 45 in good health and CMV-seronegative.

The rearrangement joins TRBV28 to TRBJ2-2, with D unclear. CDR1 is MDHEN, CDR2 SYDVKM, per germline. V shed 7 bases and J shed 0 bases, with 9 bases lying between them. The CDR3 loop spans 14 amino acids. CDR3 loop: CASNAGPNTGELFF. In nucleotides, the CDR3 is TGTGCCAGCAACGCCGGTCCGAACACCGGGGAGCTGTTTTTT.

The genes are TRBV11-2 and TRBJ1-2; 7 nucleotides agree with TRBD1. With V trimmed by 4 bases and J by 0 bases, 2 bases remained unmatched. The germline gives CDR1 SGHAT, CDR2 FQNNGV. The CDR3 has 14 residues. CDR3 DNA sequence: TGTGCCAGCAGCTCGGGACAGCCTAACTATGGCTACACCTTC. This translates into CASSSGQPNYGYTF.

This chain uses TRBV5-4 with TRBJ2-1; 13 bases map to TRBD2. The germline V gene has CDR1 SGHNT and CDR2 YYREEE (reference sequence). CDR3 length equals 16 residues. V lost 3 bases and J lost 5; bases outside the gene matches: 5. CDR3 coding DNA: TGTGCCAGCAGCTCTCGACTAGCGGGGGGTCACAATGAGCAGTTCTTC. Translation gives CASSSRLAGGHNEQFF.

This clone was seen a handful of times. As the CDR3 is not closed by the conserved phenylalanine or tryptophan, this likely results from a read error. The same CDR3 also results from other DNA sequences found in this sample. The chain combines TRBV27 with TRBJ2-3; a weak D match, TRBD1 (6 bases). Germline V gene lookup returns CDR1 MNHEY and CDR2 SMNVEV (reference sequence). CDR3 length equals 12 residues. The DNA for the CDR3 is TGTGCAAGCTCACCAGGGGCAGATACGCAGTATGTT. It codes for CASSPGADTQYV.

The V and J genes are TRBV2 and TRBJ2-7, with 10 nucleotides matching TRBD1. V lost 7 bases, J lost 6 bases, and 9 bases stayed unmatched. Germline CDR1 reads SNHLY; CDR2 reads FYNNEI. The length of the CDR3 is 14 residues. The CDR3 coding sequence is TGTGCCAGCAAACCCGGGACAGGGGCTCTCGAGCAGTACTTC. It encodes CASKPGTGALEQYF.

The chain links TRBV19 to TRBJ1-6; 7 bases map to TRBD1. Germline assignment: CDR1 LNHDA and CDR2 SQIVND (reference sequence). The CDR3 runs to 16 residues. V shed 6 bases and J 8 bases; nucleotides not matched to a gene: 13. CDR3 protein: CASSEMPGQTYSPLHF. The CDR3 bases are TGTGCCAGTAGCGAGATGCCGGGACAGACGTATTCACCCCTCCACTTT.

The chain joins TRBV5-5 to TRBJ2-7, with 8 bases lining up with TRBD1. V trimming: 2 bases; J trimming: 0 bases; junction bases outside the gene matches: 4. The CDR3 is 15 residues long. Germline V lookup: CDR1 SGHKS, CDR2 YYEKEE (reference sequence). As DNA, the CDR3 is TGTGCCAGCAGCTTAGTGGGGACAGGCTCCTACGAGCAGTACTTC. Protein sequence: CASSLVGTGSYEQYF.

The chain combines TRBV6-7 with TRBJ2-2, with TRBD2 identical over 8 bases. TRBV6-7 is an open reading frame, and its role is uncertain. The CDR3 spans 17 residues. The ends lost 0 bases at V and 1 base at J; junction bases unmatched: 4. The CDR3: CASSYSFGGVNTGELFF. CDR3 nucleotide sequence: TGTGCCAGCAGTTACTCGTTCGGGGGGGTGAACACCGGGGAGCTGTTTTTT.

This chain connects TRBV7-9 to TRBJ1-2; 7 nucleotides align to TRBD1. J lost 6 bases, V lost 1 base, and 5 bases had no gene match. Germline CDR1 reads SEHNR; CDR2 reads FQNEAQ (reference sequence). The CDR3 is made up of 14 amino acids. As DNA, the CDR3 is TGTGCCAGCAGCTTAGGCACAGGGGCGGATGGCTACACCTTC. Its translation is CASSLGTGADGYTF.

This clone has just a few counts. V usage is TRBV7-9 and J usage is TRBJ1-5; D remains ambiguous. The CDR3 runs to 15 residues. V was cut by 1 base and J by 2 bases, with 9 bases left in between. The germline V gene encodes CDR1 SEHNR and CDR2 FQNEAQ (reference sequence). CDR3 sequence (DNA): TGTGCCAGCAGCTTAGGAGACCAGGGCAATCAGCCCCAGCATTTT. This encodes CASSLGDQGNQPQHF.

This chain links TRBV29-1 with TRBJ1-3; 8 bases fit TRBD1. Germline V lookup: CDR1 SQVTM, CDR2 ANQGSEA. This CDR3 has 12 residues. CDR3: CGFDRGRNTIYF. CDR3 nucleotide sequence: TGCGGATTCGACAGGGGCCGGAACACCATATATTTT.

This clone was observed a single time. The gene calls are TRBV5-4 and TRBJ1-1; 12 nucleotides align to TRBD1. The germline CDR1 and CDR2 sequences are SGHNT and YYREEE (reference sequence). This CDR3 region has 15 residues. The V gene end was trimmed by 3 bases and the J gene end by 4 bases; junction bases not matched to a gene: 4. CDR3 protein: CASSSGQGAFTEAFF. The CDR3 coding sequence is TGTGCCAGCAGCTCGGGACAGGGGGCGTTCACTGAAGCTTTCTTT.

Only a few counts were recorded for this clone. The chain is built from TRBV28 and TRBJ1-4; D remains unclear. This CDR3 comprises 12 residues. The germline V and J ends were trimmed by 5 bases and 8 bases, with 9 bases remaining between them. Germline CDR1 MDHEN, CDR2 SYDVKM. CDR3 sequence: CASSIGREKLFF. CDR3 bases: TGTGCCAGCAGTATAGGGAGGGAAAAACTGTTTTTT.

This rearrangement joins TRBV7-6 to TRBJ1-6, with 8 bases lining up with TRBD1. With V trimmed by 5 bases and J by 7 bases, 7 bases remained unmatched. This CDR3 contains 15 residues. CDR1 SGHVS and CDR2 FNYEAQ come from the germline V gene. The CDR3 loop reads CASSQDRAANSPLHF. CDR3 DNA sequence: TGTGCCAGCAGCCAGGACAGGGCAGCCAATTCACCCCTCCACTTT.